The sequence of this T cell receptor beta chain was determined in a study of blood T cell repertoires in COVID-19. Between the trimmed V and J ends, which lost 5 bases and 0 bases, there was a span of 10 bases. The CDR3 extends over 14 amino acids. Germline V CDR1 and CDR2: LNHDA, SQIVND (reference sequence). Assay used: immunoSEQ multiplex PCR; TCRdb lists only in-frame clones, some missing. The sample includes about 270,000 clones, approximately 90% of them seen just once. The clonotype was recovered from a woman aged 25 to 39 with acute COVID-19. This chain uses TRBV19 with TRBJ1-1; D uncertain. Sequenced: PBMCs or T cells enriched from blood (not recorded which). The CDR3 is CASSPDILNTEAFF. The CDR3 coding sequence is TGTGCCAGTAGTCCCGACATTTTGAACACTGAAGCTTTCTTT.